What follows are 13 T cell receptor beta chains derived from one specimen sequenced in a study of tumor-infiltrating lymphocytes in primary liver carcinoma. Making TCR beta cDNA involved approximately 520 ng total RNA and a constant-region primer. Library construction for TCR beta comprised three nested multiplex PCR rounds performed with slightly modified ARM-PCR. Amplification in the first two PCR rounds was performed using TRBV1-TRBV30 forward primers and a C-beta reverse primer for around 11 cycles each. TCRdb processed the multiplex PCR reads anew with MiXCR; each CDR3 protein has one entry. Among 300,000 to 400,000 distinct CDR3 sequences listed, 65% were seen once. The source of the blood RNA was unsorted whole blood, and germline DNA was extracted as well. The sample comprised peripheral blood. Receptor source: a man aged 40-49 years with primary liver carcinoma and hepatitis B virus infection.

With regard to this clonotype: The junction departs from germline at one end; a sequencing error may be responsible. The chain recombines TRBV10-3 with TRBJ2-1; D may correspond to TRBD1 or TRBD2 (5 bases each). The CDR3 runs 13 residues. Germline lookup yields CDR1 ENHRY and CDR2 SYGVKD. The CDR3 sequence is CAIGEGEGRKQFF. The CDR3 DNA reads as TGTGCCATCGGTGAGGGCGAGGGGAGAAAGCAGTTCTTC.

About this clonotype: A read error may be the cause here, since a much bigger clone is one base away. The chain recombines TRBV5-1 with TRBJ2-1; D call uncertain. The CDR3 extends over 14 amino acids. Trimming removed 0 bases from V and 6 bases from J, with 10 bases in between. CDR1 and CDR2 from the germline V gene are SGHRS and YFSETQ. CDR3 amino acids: CASSLGQECNEQFF. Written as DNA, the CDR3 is TGCGCCAGCAGCTTGGGGCAGGAATGCAATGAGCAGTTCTTC. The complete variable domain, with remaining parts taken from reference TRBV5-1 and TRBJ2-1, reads KAGVTQTPRYLIKTRGQQVTLSCSPISGHRSVSWYQQTPGQGLQFLFEYFSETQRNKGNFPGRFSGRQFSNSRSEMNVSTLELGDSALYLCASSLGQECNEQFFGPGTRLTVL.

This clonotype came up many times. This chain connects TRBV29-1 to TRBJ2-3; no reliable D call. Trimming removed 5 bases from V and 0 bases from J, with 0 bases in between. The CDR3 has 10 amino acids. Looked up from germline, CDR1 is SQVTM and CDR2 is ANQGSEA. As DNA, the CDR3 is TGCAGCGTTAGCACAGATACGCAGTATTTT. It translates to CSVSTDTQYF.

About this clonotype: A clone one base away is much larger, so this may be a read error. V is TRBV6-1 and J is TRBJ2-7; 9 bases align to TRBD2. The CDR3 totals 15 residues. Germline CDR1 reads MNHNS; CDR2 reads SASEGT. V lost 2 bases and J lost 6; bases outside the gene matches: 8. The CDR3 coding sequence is TGTGCCAGCAGTGAATGGGCTAGCGGGATCTGCGAGCAGTACTTC. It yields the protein CASSEWASGICEQYF.

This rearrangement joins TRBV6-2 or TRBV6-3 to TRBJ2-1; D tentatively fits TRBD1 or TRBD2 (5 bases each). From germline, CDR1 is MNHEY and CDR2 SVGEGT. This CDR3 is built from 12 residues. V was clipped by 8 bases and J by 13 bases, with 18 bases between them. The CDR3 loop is CASLGTFWEQFF. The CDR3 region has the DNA TGTGCCAGCTTGGGGACCTTCTGGGAACAGTTCTTC.

The CDR3 nucleotides are TGTGCCGGCATTTTAAGCTGGAAAAAGGGGTCCTACGAGCAGTACTTC. Protein: CAGILSWKKGSYEQYF. The chain has TRBV6-2 or TRBV6-3 and TRBJ2-7; tentative D call: TRBD1 (5 bases). The germline gives CDR1 MNHEY, CDR2 SVGEGT. The V end was cut by 11 bases, the J end by 1 base, with 24 bases between. CDR3 length: 16 residues.

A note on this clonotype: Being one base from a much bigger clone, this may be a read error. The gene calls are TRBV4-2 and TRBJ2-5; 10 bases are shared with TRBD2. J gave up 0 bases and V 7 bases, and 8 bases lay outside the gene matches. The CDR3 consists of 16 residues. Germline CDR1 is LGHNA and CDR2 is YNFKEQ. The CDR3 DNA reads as TGTGCCAGCAACCGCGGGACTAGCGAGAACCAAGAGACCCAGTACTTC. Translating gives CASNRGTSENQETQYF.

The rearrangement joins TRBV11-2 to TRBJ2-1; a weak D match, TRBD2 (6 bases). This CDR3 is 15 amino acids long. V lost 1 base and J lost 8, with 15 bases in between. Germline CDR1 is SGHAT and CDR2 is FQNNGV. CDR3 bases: TGTGCCAGCAGCTTAGTGCCGGGAGTCACATATGAGCAGTTCTTC. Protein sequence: CASSLVPGVTYEQFF.

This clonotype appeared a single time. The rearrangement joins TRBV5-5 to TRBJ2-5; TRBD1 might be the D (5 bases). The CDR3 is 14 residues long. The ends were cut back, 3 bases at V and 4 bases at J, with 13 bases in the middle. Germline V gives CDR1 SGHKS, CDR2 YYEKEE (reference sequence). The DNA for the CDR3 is TGTGCCAGCAGCTCGAATACAAGGGGAGAGACCCAGTACTTC. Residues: CASSSNTRGETQYF.

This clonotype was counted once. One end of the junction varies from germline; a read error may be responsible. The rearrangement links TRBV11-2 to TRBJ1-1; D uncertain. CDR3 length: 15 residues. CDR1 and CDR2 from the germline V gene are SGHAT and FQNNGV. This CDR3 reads CDSSPRDQRNTEAFF. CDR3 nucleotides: TGTGACAGCAGCCCTAGGGATCAACGAAACACTGAAGCTTTCTTT.

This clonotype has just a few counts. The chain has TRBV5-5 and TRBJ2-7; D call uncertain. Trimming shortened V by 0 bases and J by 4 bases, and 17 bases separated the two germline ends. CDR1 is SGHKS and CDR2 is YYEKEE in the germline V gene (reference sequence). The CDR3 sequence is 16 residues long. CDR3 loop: CASSLGVAGRIYEQYF. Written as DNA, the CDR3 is TGTGCCAGCAGCTTGGGTGTGGCAGGTAGAATTTACGAGCAGTACTTC.

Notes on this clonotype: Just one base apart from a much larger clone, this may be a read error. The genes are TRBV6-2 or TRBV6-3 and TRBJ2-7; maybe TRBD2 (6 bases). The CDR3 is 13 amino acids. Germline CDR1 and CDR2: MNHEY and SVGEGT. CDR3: CTSRDLRPYEQYF. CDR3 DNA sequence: TGTACCAGTCGGGACTTACGACCCTACGAGCAGTACTTC.

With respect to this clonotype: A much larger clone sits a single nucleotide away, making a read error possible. The CDR3 loop is CASSFFSSSGKLFF. CDR3 sequence (DNA): TGTGCCAGCAGCTTTTTCTCTAGCAGCGGAAAACTGTTTTTT. V and J are TRBV5-6 and TRBJ1-4, with no clear D. Germline V gene sequence: CDR1 SGHDT, CDR2 YYEEEE. This CDR3 contains 14 residues. The V and J ends lost 2 bases and 10 bases respectively, with 15 bases between them.